This T cell receptor (beta chain) was recorded in a study of blood T cell repertoires in COVID-19. Authors' data handling: Estimates of nucleated cell counts were drawn from the amplification of reference gene primers. The repertoire was sequenced with immunoSEQ multiplex PCR; TCRdb's copy has only in-frame clones and lacks some. D and trimming come from the DNA, and the V and J calls and clone size come from that table. The sample carries over 65,000 clones, around 90% recorded once. The sequenced sample was peripheral blood. This TCR derives from a woman of 80 years or more with acute or convalescent COVID-19.

CDR3 bases: TGTGCCAGTAGAGGTTCTAGCGGGAGGGCCCCCTACGAGCAGTACTTC. Its protein product is CASRGSSGRAPYEQYF. The chain combines TRBV19 with TRBJ2-7; 12 bases are a match to TRBD2. CDR1 and CDR2 (germline): LNHDA, SQIVND (reference sequence). CDR3 size: 16 residues. The junction had 8 bases not matched to a gene; V was cut back by 6 bases and J by 2 bases.